What follows are 8 T cell receptor beta chains derived from one specimen sequenced in a study of T cells in Graves' hyperthyroidism and ophthalmopathy. RNA transcripts provided the source from which TCR beta CDR3 regions were amplified. RT-PCR in the first round (using the HTBI primer set) targeted the TCR CDR3. MiXCR was run by TCRdb on the multiplex PCR reads, yielding one entry per CDR3 protein. The sample carries nearly 600,000 distinct CDR3 sequences, 12% to 15% recorded once. Sequenced material: blood. These TCRs come from a woman aged 18 to 35 with Graves' ophthalmopathy.

This clonotype was counted many times. This rearrangement joins TRBV19 to TRBJ1-1; D gene uncertain. V lost 5 bases, J lost 5 bases, and 15 bases lay in between. This CDR3 region has 14 residues. Germline-derived CDR1 and CDR2 are LNHDA and SQIVND (reference sequence). The CDR3 sequence is CASSPIPPGTEAFF. As DNA, the CDR3 is TGTGCCAGTAGTCCGATACCTCCGGGGACTGAAGCTTTCTTT.

There are many counts of this clonotype. This sequence joins TRBV30 and TRBJ2-7; 8 bases agree with TRBD1. Germline loops: CDR1 GTSNPN, CDR2 SVGIG (reference sequence). Trimming took 4 bases from V and 6 from J; bases not matched to a gene: 5. This CDR3 contains 12 residues. CDR3 sequence: CAWTLGQGEQYF. Here the CDR3 DNA reads TGTGCCTGGACCCTAGGACAGGGCGAGCAGTACTTC.

The table lists this clonotype with many counts. The chain joins TRBV12-3 or TRBV12-4 to TRBJ2-3; possibly TRBD1 for D (5 bases). V was trimmed by 7 bases and J by 1 base, leaving 12 bases between them. The CDR3 totals 14 residues. Written as DNA, the CDR3 is TGTGCCAGCAACATCGACAGAGGCACAGATACGCAGTATTTT. Amino acids: CASNIDRGTDTQYF.

This clonotype was seen ten or more times. The chain employs TRBV24-1 and TRBJ1-2; D remains unclear. The CDR3 has 10 amino acids. Germline V gene data show CDR1 as KGHDR and CDR2 as SFDVKD. Trimming shortened V by 10 bases and J by 7 bases, and 9 bases separated the two germline ends. The CDR3 DNA reads as TGTGCCACAGAAGGGTTTGGCTACACCTTC. Its translation is CATEGFGYTF.

This clonotype was recorded at least ten times. The V call is TRBV12-5, the J call TRBJ2-1; tentatively, D is TRBD1 (6 bases). V dropped 0 bases and J dropped 7 bases, with 13 bases sitting between them. There are 15 residues in the CDR3. Germline V lookup: CDR1 LGHNT, CDR2 FRNRAP. DNA of the CDR3: TGTGCTAGTGGTTTGGTTACAGGGAAGAAGAATGAGCAGTTCTTC. It encodes CASGLVTGKKNEQFF.

This clonotype was detected only a few times. V gene TRBV19 combines with J gene TRBJ2-3; TRBD2 matches 14 bases. The CDR3 contains 15 residues. Germline CDR1 LNHDA, CDR2 SQIVND (reference sequence). Trimming took 6 bases from V and 6 from J; bases not matched to a gene: 5. The chain's CDR3 is CASSVGLAGGDTQYF. CDR3 bases: TGTGCCAGTAGCGTAGGACTAGCGGGAGGTGATACGCAGTATTTT.

This clonotype has at least ten counts. In DNA form, the CDR3 reads TGTGCCAGCAGTTCCGCAATATACGAGCAGTACTTC. Translating it yields CASSSAIYEQYF. This sequence joins TRBV6-1 and TRBJ2-7; D is undetermined. V lost 5 bases, J lost 4 bases, and 9 bases lay in between. The CDR3 has 12 residues. Germline V gives CDR1 MNHNS, CDR2 SASEGT.

The table lists this clonotype with a few counts. This chain uses TRBV25-1 with TRBJ2-1; the match to TRBD2 covers 14 bases. Germline V gene sequence: CDR1 MGHDK, CDR2 SYGVNS. This CDR3 region has 16 residues. The trim removed 3 bases at V and 6 bases at J, leaving 4 bases unmatched. The CDR3: CASSELGLAGVNEQFF. The CDR3 nucleotides read TGTGCCAGCAGTGAGCTGGGACTAGCGGGAGTCAATGAGCAGTTCTTC.